This T cell receptor beta chain derives from a study of control samples from healthy donors and cancer patients. Generated by immunoSEQ multiplex PCR, the TCRdb table keeps only in-frame clones and is missing some. The data show about 60,000 clones, with around 96% seen just once and about 1% held by the top ten. This clone has just one count. This sequence originates from a woman aged 18-30 years in good health. The sequenced sample was blood.

CDR3 sequence reads: CASSWGTGVFMNTEAFF. The CDR3 DNA follows: TGTGCCAGCAGCTGGGGGACAGGGGTATTCATGAACACTGAAGCTTTCTTT. The chain joins TRBV7-8 to TRBJ1-1; TRBD1 agrees at 10 bases. J gave up 0 bases and V 4 bases, and 8 bases lay outside the gene matches. The germline CDR1 and CDR2 sequences are SGHVS and FQNEAQ. This CDR3 has 17 amino acids.